This record covers a single T cell receptor beta chain. Its antigen is unidentified. No DNA is given; TCRdb re-called the 5' RACE reads and lists each CDR3 protein once. In all, the sample yields 350,000 to 400,000 distinct CDR3 sequences. The data were obtained in a study of T cells expressing NK-cell markers. Study as a whole: Repertoire data for TCR beta were derived from sorted T cells (CD3+CD56+NKG2C+, CD3+CD56+NKG2C- and CD3+CD56-NKG2C+). Study-level results: Dominant NKG2C+ clonotypes made up about 1.0-7.5% of CD8+ T cells in a handful of donors. Whether expanded NKG2C+ T cell clones were HCMV specific stayed uncertain.

The germline gives CDR1 MGHRA, CDR2 YSYEKL. The CDR3 has 14 residues. The chain carries TRBV4-1 and TRBJ1-2. Sample: blood T cells: a sorted CD56 or NKG2C T cell subset, CD4+ or CD8+ T cells, or bulk PBMC T cells (not recorded which). The sequence derives from a woman between 50 and 59 years old in good health. The CDR3 here is CASSQPDGYYGYTF.